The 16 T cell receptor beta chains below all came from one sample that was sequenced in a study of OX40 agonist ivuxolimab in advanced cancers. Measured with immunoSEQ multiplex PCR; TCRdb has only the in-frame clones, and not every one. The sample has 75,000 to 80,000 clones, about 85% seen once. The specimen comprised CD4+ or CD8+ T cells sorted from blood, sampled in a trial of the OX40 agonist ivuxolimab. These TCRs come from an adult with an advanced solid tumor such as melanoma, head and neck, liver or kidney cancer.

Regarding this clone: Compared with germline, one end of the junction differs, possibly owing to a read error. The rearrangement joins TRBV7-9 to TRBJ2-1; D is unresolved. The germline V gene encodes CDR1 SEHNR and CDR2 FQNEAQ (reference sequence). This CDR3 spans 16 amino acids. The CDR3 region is CASSQNPEPSYNEQFF. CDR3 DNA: TGCGCCAGCAGCCAAAACCCGGAGCCCTCCTACAATGAGCAGTTCTTC.

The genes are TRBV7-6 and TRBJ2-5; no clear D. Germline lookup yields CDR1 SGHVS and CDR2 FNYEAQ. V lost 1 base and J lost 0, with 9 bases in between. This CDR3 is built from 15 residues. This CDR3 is CASSLGGNNQETQYF. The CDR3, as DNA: TGTGCCAGCAGCTTAGGTGGGAACAACCAAGAGACCCAGTACTTC.

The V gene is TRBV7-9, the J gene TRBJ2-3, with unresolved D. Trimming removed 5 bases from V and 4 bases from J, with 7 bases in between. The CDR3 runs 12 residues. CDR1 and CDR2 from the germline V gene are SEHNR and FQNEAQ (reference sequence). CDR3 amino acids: CASSPLSDTQYF. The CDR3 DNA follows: TGTGCCAGCAGCCCCCTCTCAGATACGCAGTATTTT.

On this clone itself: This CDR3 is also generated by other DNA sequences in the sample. The CDR3 sequence is CATSREAGGLETQYF. The CDR3 nucleotides are TGTGCCACCAGCAGAGAAGCGGGGGGTTTAGAGACCCAGTACTTC. The chain has TRBV15 and TRBJ2-5; 9 positions match TRBD2. Germline V gene data show CDR1 as LNHNV and CDR2 as YYDKDF (reference sequence). The V segment lost 0 bases and the J segment 4 bases; nucleotides outside the gene matches: 3. The CDR3 loop spans 15 amino acids.

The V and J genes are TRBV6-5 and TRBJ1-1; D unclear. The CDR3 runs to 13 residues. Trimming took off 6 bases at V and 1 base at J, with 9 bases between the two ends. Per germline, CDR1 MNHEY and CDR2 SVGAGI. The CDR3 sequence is CASRYKANTEAFF. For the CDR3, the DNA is TGTGCCAGCAGGTATAAAGCGAACACTGAAGCTTTCTTT.

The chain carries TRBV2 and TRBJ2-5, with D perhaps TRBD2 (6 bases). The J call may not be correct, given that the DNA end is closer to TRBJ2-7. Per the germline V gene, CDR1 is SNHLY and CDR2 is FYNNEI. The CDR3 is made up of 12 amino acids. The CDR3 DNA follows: TGTGCCAGCGGGAGGAGCTCCTACGAGCAGTACTTC. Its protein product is CASGRSSYEQYF.

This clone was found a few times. CDR3 loop: CASSEVQGAVGNIQYF. CDR3 DNA sequence: TGTGCCAGCAGTGAAGTACAGGGGGCAGTTGGAAACATTCAGTACTTC. This sequence joins TRBV2 and TRBJ2-4; 9 bases align to TRBD1. Looked up from germline, CDR1 is SNHLY and CDR2 is FYNNEI. The CDR3 loop spans 16 amino acids. V lost 1 base to trimming and J lost 6 bases; unmatched junction nucleotides: 7.

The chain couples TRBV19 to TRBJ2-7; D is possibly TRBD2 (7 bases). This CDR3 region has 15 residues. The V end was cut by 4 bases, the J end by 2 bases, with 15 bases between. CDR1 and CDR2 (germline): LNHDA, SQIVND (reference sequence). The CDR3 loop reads CASSKKRGGPYEQYF. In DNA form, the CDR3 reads TGTGCCAGTAGTAAGAAAAGGGGGGGCCCCTACGAGCAGTACTTC.

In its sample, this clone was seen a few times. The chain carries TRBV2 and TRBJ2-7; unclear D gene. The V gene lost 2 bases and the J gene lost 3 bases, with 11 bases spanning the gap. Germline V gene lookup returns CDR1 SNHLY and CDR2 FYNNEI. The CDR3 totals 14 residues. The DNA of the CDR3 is TGTGCCAGCAGTGAATCGCGGACGCTCTACGAGCAGTACTTC. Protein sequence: CASSESRTLYEQYF.

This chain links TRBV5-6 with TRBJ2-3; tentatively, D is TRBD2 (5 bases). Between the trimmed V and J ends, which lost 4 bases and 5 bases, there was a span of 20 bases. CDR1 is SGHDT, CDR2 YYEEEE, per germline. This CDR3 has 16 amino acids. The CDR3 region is CASSPRTDVWVDTQYF. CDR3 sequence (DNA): TGTGCCAGCAGCCCCCGGACTGACGTGTGGGTAGATACGCAGTATTTT.

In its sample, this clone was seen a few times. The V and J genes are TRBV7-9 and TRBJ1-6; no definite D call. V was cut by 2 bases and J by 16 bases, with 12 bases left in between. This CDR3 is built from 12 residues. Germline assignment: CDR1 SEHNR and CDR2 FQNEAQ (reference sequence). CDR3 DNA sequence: TGTGCCAGCAGCTTACTAGACGCAGGACTCCACTTT. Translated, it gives CASSLLDAGLHF. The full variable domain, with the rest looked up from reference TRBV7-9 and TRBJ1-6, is DTGVSQNPRHKITKRGQNVTFRCDPISEHNRLYWYRQTLGQGPEFLTYFQNEAQLEKSRLLSDRFSAERPKGSFSTLEIQRTEQGDSAMYLCASSLLDAGLHFGNGTRLTVT.

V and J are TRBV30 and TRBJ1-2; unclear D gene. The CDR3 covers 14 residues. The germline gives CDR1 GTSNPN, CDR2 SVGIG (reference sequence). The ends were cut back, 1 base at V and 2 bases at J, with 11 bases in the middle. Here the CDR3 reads CAWSAGIGNYGYTF. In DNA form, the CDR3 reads TGTGCCTGGAGTGCCGGGATAGGGAACTATGGCTACACCTTC.

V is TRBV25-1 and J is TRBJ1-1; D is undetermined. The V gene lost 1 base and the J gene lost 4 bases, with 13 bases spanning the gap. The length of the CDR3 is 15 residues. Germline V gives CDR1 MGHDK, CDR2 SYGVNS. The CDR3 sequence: CASSESSGRATEAFF. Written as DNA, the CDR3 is TGTGCCAGCAGTGAATCCAGTGGGCGAGCCACTGAAGCTTTCTTT.

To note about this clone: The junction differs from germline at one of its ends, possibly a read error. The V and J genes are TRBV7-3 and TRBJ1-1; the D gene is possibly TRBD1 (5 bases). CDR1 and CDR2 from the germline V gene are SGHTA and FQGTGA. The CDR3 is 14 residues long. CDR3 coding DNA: TGTGCCAGCAGCTCCTCCAGGGTGAAAACTGAAGCTTTCTTT. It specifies CASSSSRVKTEAFF.

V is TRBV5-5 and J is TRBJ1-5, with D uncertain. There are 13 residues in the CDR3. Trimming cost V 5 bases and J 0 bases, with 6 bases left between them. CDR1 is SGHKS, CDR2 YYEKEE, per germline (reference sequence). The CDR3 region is CASSNFSNQPQHF. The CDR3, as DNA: TGTGCCAGCAGTAACTTTAGCAATCAGCCCCAGCATTTT. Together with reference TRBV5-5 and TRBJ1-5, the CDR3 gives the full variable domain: DAGVTQSPTHLIKTRGQQVTLRCSPISGHKSVSWYQQVLGQGPQFIFQYYEKEERGRGNFPDRFSARQFPNYSSELNVNALLLGDSALYLCASSNFSNQPQHFGDGTRLSIL.

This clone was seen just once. CDR3: CASSYSNTEAFF. The DNA of the CDR3 is TGTGCCAGCAGTTACTCGAACACTGAAGCTTTCTTT. This chain uses TRBV6-6 with TRBJ1-1; no definite D call. With 0 bases removed from V and 1 base from J, the gap between germline ends came to 0 bases. The CDR3 loop spans 12 amino acids. Germline CDR1 reads MNHNY; CDR2 reads SVGAGI (reference sequence).